Below, one T cell receptor beta chain is given with its context. Clones were read by immunoSEQ multiplex PCR, and TCRdb kept only the in-frame ones, dropping some. The sample comprises 150,000 to 200,000 clones, nearly 90% of which are singletons, and approximately 2.1% rests with the top ten. The source of the sample is a study of blood T cell repertoires in COVID-19. The CDR3 covers 17 residues. Germline assignment: CDR1 MDHEN and CDR2 SYDVKM. The V and J ends lost 3 bases and 4 bases respectively, with 22 bases between them. This clonotype was sampled from a man aged 18 to 30 who had recovered from COVID-19. The rearrangement uses TRBV28 and TRBJ2-7, with D tentatively TRBD1 (6 bases). Sample: peripheral blood. Written as DNA, the CDR3 is TGTGCCAGCAGTTTCCCCGAAAGGGGGAGAGGGAAGTACGAGCAGTACTTC. Protein sequence: CASSFPERGRGKYEQYF.